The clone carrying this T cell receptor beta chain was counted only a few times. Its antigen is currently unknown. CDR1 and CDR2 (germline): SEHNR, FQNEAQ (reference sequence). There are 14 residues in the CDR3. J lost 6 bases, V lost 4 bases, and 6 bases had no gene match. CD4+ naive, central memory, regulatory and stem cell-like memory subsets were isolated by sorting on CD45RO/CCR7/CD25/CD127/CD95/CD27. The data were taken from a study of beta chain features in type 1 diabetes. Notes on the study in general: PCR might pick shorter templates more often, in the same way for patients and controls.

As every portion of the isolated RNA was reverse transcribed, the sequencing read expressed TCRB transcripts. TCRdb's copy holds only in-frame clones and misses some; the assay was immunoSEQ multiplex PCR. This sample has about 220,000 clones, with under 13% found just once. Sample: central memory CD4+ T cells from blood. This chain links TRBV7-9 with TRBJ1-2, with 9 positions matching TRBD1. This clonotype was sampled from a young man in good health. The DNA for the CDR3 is TGTGCCAGCAGCTCGGGGACAGGGAGGAATGGCTACACCTTC. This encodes CASSSGTGRNGYTF.